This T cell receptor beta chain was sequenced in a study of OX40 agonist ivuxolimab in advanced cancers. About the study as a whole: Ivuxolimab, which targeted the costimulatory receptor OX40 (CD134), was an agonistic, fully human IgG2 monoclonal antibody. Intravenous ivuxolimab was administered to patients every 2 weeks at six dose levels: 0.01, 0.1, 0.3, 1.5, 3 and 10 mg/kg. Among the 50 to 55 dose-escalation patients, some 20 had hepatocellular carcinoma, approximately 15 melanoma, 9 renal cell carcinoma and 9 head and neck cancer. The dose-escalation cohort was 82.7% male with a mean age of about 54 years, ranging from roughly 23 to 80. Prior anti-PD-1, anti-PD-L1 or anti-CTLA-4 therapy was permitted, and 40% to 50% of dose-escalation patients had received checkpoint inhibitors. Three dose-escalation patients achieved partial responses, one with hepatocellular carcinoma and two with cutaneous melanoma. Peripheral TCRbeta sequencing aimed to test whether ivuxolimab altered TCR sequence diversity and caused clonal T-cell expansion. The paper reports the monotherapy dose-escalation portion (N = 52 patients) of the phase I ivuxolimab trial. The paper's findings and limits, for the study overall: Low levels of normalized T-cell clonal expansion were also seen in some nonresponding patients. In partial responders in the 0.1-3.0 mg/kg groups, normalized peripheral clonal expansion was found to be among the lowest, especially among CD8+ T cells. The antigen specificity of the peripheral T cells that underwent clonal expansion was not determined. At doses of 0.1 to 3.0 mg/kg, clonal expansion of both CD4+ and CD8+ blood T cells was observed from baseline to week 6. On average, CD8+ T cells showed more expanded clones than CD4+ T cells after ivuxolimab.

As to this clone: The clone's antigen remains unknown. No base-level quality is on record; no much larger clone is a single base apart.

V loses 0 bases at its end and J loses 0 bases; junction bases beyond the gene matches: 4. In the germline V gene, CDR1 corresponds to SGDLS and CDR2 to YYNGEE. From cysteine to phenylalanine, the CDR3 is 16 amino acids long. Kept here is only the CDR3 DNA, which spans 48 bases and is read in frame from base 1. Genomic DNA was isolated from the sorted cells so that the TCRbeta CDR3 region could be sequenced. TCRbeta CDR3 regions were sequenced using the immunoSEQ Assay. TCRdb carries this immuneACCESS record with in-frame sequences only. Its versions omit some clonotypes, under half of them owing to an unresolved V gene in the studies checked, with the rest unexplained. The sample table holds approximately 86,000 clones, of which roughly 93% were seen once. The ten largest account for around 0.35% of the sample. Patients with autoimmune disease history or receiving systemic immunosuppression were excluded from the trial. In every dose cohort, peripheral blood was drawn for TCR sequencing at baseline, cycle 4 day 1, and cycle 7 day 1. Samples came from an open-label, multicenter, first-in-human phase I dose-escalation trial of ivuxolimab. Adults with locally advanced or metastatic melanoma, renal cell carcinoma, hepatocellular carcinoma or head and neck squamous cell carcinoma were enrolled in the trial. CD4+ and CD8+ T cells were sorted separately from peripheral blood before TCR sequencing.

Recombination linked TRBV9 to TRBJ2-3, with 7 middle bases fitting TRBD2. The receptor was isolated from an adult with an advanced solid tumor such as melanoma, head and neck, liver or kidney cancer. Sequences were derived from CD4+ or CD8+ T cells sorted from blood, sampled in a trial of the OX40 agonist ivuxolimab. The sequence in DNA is TGTGCCAGCAGCGTAGTCCGAGCGGGGAGCACAGATACGCAGTATTTT. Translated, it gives CASSVVRAGSTDTQYF.